One TCR beta chain is described in this entry. The antigen is not known. The data originate from a study of T cell responses to AZD1222 COVID-19 vaccine. Across the study: Whether given at about 4 or about 12 weeks, second doses were pooled. Study observations and caveats: A reported finding is that nearly half of spike-specific TCRs target unmutated variant regions. It was only after the peak T cell response that any repertoires were sampled. Donor demographics were predominantly white British with a female majority; clonal diversity may be underestimated.

Per germline, CDR1 SGHRS and CDR2 YFSETQ. CDR3 size: 14 residues. Trimming removed 1 base at V and 4 bases at J, with 9 bases between. Profiling relied on immunoSEQ multiplex PCR, and the TCRdb table lists in-frame clones only, not all of them. Among more than 95,000 clones listed, 93% were seen once. The chain links TRBV5-1 to TRBJ1-3, with D possibly TRBD1 on 5 matching bases. This clonotype originated in an adult in good health. The starting material was peripheral blood, obtained on day 0 of AZD1222 vaccination. This CDR3 reads CASSLTGTGNTIYF. DNA for the CDR3: TGCGCCAGCAGCTTGACAGGAACAGGAAACACCATATATTTT.